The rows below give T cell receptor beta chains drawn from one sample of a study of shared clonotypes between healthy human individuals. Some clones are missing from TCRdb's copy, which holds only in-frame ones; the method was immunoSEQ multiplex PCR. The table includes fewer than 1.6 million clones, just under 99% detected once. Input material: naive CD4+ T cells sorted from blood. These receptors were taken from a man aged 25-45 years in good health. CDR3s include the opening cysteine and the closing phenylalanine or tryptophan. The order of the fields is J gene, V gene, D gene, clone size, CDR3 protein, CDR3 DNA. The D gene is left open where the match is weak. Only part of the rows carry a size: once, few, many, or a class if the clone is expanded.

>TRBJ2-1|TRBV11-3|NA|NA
CASSLDSGPSRQFF
TGTGCCAGCAGCTTAGACTCGGGACCTTCGCGGCAGTTCTTC
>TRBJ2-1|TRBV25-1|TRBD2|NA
CASRRPGLALGEQFF
TGTGCCAGCAGAAGACCGGGACTAGCTTTGGGTGAGCAGTTCTTC
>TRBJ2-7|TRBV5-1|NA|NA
CASSLAQGIPYEQYF
TGCGCCAGCAGTCTTGCGCAGGGGATTCCCTACGAGCAGTACTTC
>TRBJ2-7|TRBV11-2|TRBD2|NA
CASRQTSGRFYEQYF
TGTGCCAGCAGGCAGACTAGCGGGAGATTCTACGAGCAGTACTTC
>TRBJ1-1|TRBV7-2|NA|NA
CASSLSGGNTEAFF
TGTGCCAGCAGCTTATCGGGCGGAAACACTGAAGCTTTCTTT
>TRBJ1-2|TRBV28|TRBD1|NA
CASRVGGGYGYTF
TGTGCCAGCAGGGTAGGGGGCGGCTATGGCTACACCTTC
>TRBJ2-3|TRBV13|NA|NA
CASSPGPTDTQYF
TGTGCCAGCAGCCCGGGACCTACAGATACGCAGTATTTT
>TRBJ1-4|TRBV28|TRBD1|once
CASSSNHRGWGEKLFF
TGTGCCAGCAGTTCGAATCACAGGGGCTGGGGGGAAAAACTGTTTTTT
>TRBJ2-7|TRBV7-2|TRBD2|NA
CASSLGGTSRYEQYF
TGTGCCAGCAGCTTAGGTGGGACTAGCCGGTACGAGCAGTACTTC
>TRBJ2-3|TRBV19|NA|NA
CASSVRQDSTDTQYF
TGTGCCAGTAGCGTAAGACAGGACTCCACAGATACGCAGTATTTT
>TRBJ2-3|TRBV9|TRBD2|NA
CASSTGLGSGRASGDTQYF
TGTGCCAGCAGCACCGGGTTGGGTAGCGGGAGGGCCAGTGGAGATACGCAGTATTTT
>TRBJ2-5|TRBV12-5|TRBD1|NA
CASGLVLGQGGRETQYF
TGTGCTAGTGGTTTGGTCCTGGGACAGGGAGGGCGAGAGACCCAGTACTTC
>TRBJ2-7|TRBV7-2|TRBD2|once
CASSLAGLAAPYEQYF
TGTGCCAGCAGCTTAGCGGGACTAGCGGCTCCCTACGAGCAGTACTTC
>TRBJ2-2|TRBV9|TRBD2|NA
CASSIVSGTNTGELFF
TGTGCCAGCAGCATAGTTAGCGGGACGAACACCGGGGAGCTGTTTTTT
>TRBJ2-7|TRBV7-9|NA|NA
CASSLGLGLSEGEQYF
TGTGCCAGCAGCTTAGGGTTAGGGCTGAGCGAGGGGGAGCAGTACTTC
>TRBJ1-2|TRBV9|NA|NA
CASSVAAGTGREQGYTF
TGTGCCAGCAGCGTAGCCGCGGGGACGGGGAGGGAACAAGGCTACACCTTC
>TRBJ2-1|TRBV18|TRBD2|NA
CASSIGLAGVDEQFF
TGTGCCAGCTCCATAGGACTAGCGGGAGTCGATGAGCAGTTCTTC
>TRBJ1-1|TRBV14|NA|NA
CASSHDGSEGFGAFF
TGTGCCAGCAGCCACGACGGGTCGGAGGGGTTTGGAGCTTTCTTT
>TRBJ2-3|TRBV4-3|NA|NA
CASSQALALGYTDTQYF
TGCGCCAGCAGCCAAGCCCTCGCCCTTGGGTACACAGATACGCAGTATTTT
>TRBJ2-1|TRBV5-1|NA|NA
CASSFDGYNEQFF
TGCGCCAGCAGCTTTGACGGCTACAATGAGCAGTTCTTC
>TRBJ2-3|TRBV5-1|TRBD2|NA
CASSLEGGRAGDTQYF
TGCGCCAGCAGCTTGGAGGGCGGGAGGGCCGGTGATACGCAGTATTTT
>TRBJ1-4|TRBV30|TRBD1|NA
CAWNTLGQGDEKLFF
TGTGCCTGGAACACTTTGGGACAGGGGGATGAAAAACTGTTTTTT
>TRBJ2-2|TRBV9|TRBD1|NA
CASSETPPGTAFTGELFF
TGTGCCAGCAGCGAGACCCCACCCGGGACAGCCTTCACCGGGGAGCTGTTTTTT
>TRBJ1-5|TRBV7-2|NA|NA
CASSAREGRVYNQPQHF
TGTGCCAGCAGCGCAAGGGAGGGCAGGGTCTACAATCAGCCCCAGCATTTT
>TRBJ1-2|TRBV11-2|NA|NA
CASSLEGTLVSSYTF
TGTGCCAGCAGCCTAGAAGGGACATTAGTATCTAGCTACACCTTC
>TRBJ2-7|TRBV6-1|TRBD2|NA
CASSTLAGVGEQYF
TGTGCCAGCAGTACTTTAGCGGGAGTCGGTGAGCAGTACTTC
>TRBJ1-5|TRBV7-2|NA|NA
CASSPDPYSNQPQHF
TGTGCCAGCAGCCCTGACCCTTATAGCAATCAGCCCCAGCATTTT
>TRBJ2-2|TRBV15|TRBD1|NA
CATKAGQGYTGELFF
TGTGCCACCAAAGCGGGACAGGGGTACACCGGGGAGCTGTTTTTT
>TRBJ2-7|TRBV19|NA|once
CASSMGSTYEQYF
TGTGCCAGTAGTATGGGGAGCACCTACGAGCAGTACTTC
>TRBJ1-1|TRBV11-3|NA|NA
CASSLGENTEAFF
TGTGCCAGCAGCCTAGGGGAGAACACTGAAGCTTTCTTT
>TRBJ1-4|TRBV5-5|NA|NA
CASSLAGEGEKLFF
TGTGCCAGCAGCTTGGCAGGGGAAGGGGAAAAACTGTTTTTT
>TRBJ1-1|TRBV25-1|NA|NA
CASRSDGTEAFF
TGTGCCAGCAGATCTGATGGTACTGAAGCTTTCTTT
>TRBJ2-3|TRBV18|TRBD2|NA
CASSPIGTSLTDTQYF
TGTGCCAGCTCACCAATAGGGACTAGCCTCACAGATACGCAGTATTTT
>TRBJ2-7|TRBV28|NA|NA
CATRAGEQYF
TGTGCCACTAGAGCGGGCGAGCAGTACTTC
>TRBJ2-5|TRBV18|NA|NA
CASSKAGGRETQYF
TGTGCCAGCTCAAAAGCAGGTGGACGTGAGACCCAGTACTTC
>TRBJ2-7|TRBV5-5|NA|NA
CASSLELPDYEQYF
TGTGCCAGCAGCTTGGAATTGCCTGACTACGAGCAGTACTTC
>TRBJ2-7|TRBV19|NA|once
CASSIPNRVYEQYF
TGTGCCAGTAGCATCCCCAACAGGGTCTACGAGCAGTACTTC
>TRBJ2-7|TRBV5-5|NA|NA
CASSSRIPKGYEQYF
TGTGCCAGCAGCTCCAGGATCCCTAAAGGCTACGAGCAGTACTTC
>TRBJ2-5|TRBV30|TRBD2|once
CAWSVGLAGGETQYF
TGTGCCTGGAGTGTAGGACTAGCGGGAGGGGAGACCCAGTACTTC
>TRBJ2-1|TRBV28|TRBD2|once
CASSSSSGSHTYNEQFF
TGTGCCAGCAGTTCGTCTAGCGGGAGCCATACCTACAATGAGCAGTTCTTC
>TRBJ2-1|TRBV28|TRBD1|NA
CASSPGGQGGNEQFF
TGTGCCAGCAGCCCTGGCGGACAGGGGGGTAATGAGCAGTTCTTC
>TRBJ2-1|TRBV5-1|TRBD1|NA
CASSSTATTGGLSEQFF
TGCGCCAGCAGCTCGACGGCCACGACAGGGGGGCTCAGTGAGCAGTTCTTC
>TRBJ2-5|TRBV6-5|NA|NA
CASSYSRYGETQYF
TGTGCCAGCAGTTACTCGAGATACGGGGAGACCCAGTACTTC
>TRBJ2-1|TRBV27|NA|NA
CASRPKGQGAYNEQFF
TGTGCCAGCAGACCCAAGGGGCAAGGGGCGTACAATGAGCAGTTCTTC
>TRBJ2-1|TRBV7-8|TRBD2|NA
CASSLLLASGVYNEQFF
TGTGCCAGCAGCTTATTACTTGCTAGCGGGGTTTACAATGAGCAGTTCTTC
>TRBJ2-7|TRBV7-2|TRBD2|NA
CASSLAGGPINEQYF
TGTGCCAGCAGCTTAGCGGGAGGGCCTATCAACGAGCAGTACTTC
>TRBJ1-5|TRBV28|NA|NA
CASSSGPGQPQHF
TGTGCCAGCAGTTCCGGCCCGGGGCAGCCCCAGCATTTT
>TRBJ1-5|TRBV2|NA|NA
CASSAQAIGPQHF
TGTGCCAGCAGTGCACAGGCTATAGGGCCCCAGCATTTT
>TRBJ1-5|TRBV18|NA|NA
CASSPRQDSNQPQHF
TGTGCCAGCTCACCGCGACAAGATAGCAATCAGCCCCAGCATTTT
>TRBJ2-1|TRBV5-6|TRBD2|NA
CASSSLAGSYNEQFF
TGTGCCAGCAGCTCTCTAGCGGGCTCCTACAATGAGCAGTTCTTC